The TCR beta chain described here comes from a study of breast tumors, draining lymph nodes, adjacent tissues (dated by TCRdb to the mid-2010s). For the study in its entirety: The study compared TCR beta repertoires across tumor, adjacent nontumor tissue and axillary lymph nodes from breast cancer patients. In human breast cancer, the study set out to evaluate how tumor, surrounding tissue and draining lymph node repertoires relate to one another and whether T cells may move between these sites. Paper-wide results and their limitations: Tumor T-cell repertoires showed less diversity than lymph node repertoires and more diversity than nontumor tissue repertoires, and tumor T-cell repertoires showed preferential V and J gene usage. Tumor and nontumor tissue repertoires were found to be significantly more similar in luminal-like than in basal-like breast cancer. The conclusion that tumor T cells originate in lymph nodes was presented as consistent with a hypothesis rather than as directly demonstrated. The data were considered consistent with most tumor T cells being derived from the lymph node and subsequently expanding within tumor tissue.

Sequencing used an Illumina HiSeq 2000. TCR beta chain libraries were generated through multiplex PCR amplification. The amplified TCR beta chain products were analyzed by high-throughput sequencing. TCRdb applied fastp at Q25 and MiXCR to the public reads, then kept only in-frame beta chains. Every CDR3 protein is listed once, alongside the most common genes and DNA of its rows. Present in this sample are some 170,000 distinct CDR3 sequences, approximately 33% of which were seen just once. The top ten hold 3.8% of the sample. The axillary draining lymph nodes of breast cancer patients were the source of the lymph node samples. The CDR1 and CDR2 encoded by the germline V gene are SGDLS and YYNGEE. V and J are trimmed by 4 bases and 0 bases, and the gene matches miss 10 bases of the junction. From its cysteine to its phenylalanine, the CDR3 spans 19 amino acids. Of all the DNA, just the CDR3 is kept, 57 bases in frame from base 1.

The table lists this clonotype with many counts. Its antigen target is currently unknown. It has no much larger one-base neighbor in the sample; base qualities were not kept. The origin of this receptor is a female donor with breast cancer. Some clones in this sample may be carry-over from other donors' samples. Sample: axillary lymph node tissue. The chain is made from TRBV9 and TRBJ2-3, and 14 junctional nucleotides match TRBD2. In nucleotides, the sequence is TGTGCCAGCAGCCCGAGTCGACTAGCGGGGGGGACTAGCACAGATACGCAGTATTTT. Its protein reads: CASSPSRLAGGTSTDTQYF.